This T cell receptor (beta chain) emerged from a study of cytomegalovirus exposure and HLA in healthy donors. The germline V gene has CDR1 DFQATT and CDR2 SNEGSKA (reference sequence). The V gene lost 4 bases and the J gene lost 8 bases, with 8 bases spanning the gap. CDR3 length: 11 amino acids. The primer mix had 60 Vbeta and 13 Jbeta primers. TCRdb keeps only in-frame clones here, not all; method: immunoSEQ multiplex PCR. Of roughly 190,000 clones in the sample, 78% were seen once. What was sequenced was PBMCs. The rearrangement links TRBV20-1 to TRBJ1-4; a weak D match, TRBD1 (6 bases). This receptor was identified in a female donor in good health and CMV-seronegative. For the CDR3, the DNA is TGCAGTGCTAAAGACAGGGAAAAACTGTTTTTT. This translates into CSAKDREKLFF.